The source of this T cell receptor beta chain is a study of technical replicates of blood from a handful of donors. The method was immunoSEQ multiplex PCR; TCRdb's version includes in-frame clones alone and lacks a portion of them. The repertoire has roughly 82,000 clones, 80% to 95% of them found once; the top ten carry around 0.27%. The CDR3 sequence is 14 residues long. CDR1 is MNHNY, CDR2 SVGAGI, per germline (reference sequence). J was trimmed by 3 bases and V by 5 bases; bases with no gene match: 3. The sequence was obtained from a human donor in good health. The source material was T cells isolated from PBMCs. J is TRBJ2-7 and V is TRBV6-6; 11 nucleotides match TRBD2. The CDR3 spells CASSSGTSGYEQYF. DNA of the CDR3: TGTGCCAGCAGTAGCGGGACTAGCGGCTACGAGCAGTACTTC.